This TCR beta chain is drawn from a study of OX40 agonist ivuxolimab in advanced cancers. TCRdb's table, derived via immunoSEQ multiplex PCR, lists solely in-frame clones and lacks some. The sample comprises roughly 67,000 clones, roughly 90% of which are singletons, and 10% rests with the top ten. Germline lookup yields CDR1 SQVTM and CDR2 ANQGSEA. V shed 7 bases and J shed 4 bases, with 17 bases lying between them. This CDR3 spans 13 amino acids. The rearrangement uses TRBV29-1 and TRBJ2-7, with D possibly being TRBD1 or TRBD2 (6 bases each). The TCR sequence derives from an adult with an advanced solid tumor such as melanoma, head and neck, liver or kidney cancer. The sequencing here drew on CD4+ or CD8+ T cells sorted from blood, taken in a trial of the OX40 agonist ivuxolimab. The CDR3 DNA reads as TGCAGCGCTAACGGGGGCGGACGTTACGAGCAGTACTTC. As protein: CSANGGGRYEQYF.